The sequence of this T cell receptor beta chain was determined in a study of metastatic and nonmetastatic thyroid tumors (TCRdb year 2020). In terms of the full investigation: For patients with malignant and with benign thyroid disease, the researchers compared repertoires between peripheral blood samples and tumor or nodule tissue samples. What the study reported, not specific to this receptor: In both blood and tumor samples, malignant tumors were reported to have significantly higher TCR beta diversity than benign nodules.

Counted from cysteine to phenylalanine, this CDR3 has 14 amino acids. The only DNA kept is the CDR3, 42 bases in frame from the first base. The germline V gene yields SGHRS for CDR1 and YFSETQ for CDR2. On this clone itself: Its cognate antigen has yet to be identified. At one boundary the junction diverges from the germline segment, which might be a read error.

No patient had received any treatment before thyroid surgery. Patient clinical samples collected from about 2011 to 2018 were retrospectively analysed using T-cell receptor beta sequencing. The method was PCR. Sequencing relied on an Illumina HiSeq 4000. High-throughput sequencing was used to profile the TCR beta-chain CDR3 region of each patient. Concerning the study's data processing: A classifier to discriminate distant-metastatic papillary thyroid cancer patients was built from CDR3 differences across clinicopathological groups. The Shannon index was used to assess repertoire diversity, and the Morisita-Horn index was used to assess tumor-blood repertoire similarity. TCRdb trimmed public reads at Q25 via fastp, called clones via MiXCR and kept in-frame beta chains. These V and J calls rely on TCRdb rather than the paper's analysis. Here the sample has 3,500 to 4,500 clones; 35% occur a single time. 25% to 30% of the sample lies in the top ten.

This receptor chain uses TRBV5-1 and TRBJ2-3; 8 bases in the junction line up with TRBD1. The receptor's source is a female donor with papillary thyroid cancer or a benign thyroid nodule (not recorded which). Some clones in this sample may be carry-over from other donors' samples. The sample consisted of adjacent normal tissue. This receptor carries the CDR3 CAGSSGQGIDTHYF. The bases read TGCGCCGGCAGCTCCGGACAGGGTATAGATACTCATTATTTT.